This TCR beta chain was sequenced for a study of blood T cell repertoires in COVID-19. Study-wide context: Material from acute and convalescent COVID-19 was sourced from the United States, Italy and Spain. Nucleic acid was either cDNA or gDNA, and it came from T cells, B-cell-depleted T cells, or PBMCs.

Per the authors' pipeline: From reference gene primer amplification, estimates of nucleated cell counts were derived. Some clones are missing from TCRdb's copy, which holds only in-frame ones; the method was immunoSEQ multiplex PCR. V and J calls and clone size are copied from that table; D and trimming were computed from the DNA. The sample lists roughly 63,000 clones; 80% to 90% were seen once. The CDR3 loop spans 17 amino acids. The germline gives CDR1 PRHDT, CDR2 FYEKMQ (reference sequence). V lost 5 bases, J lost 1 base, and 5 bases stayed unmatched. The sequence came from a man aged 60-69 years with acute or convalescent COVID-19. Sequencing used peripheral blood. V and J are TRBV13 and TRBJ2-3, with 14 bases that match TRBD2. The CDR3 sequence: CASSRRLAGGGTDTQYF. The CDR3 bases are TGTGCCAGCAGCCGGCGACTAGCGGGAGGGGGCACAGATACGCAGTATTTT. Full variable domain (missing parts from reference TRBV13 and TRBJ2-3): AAGVIQSPRHLIKEKRETATLKCYPIPRHDTVYWYQQGPGQDPQFLISFYEKMQSDKGSIPDRFSAQQFSDYHSELNMSSLELGDSALYFCASSRRLAGGGTDTQYFGPGTRLTVL.